The T cell receptor beta chain under discussion was sequenced for a study of cytomegalovirus exposure and HLA in healthy donors. Study context: Early released data had roughly 81 million unique TCRs, all coming from HLA-typed donors.

Overall study findings and caveats: The study flagged around 150 TCR beta chains as cytomegalovirus-associated. Later analysis identified a missense DCLRE1C variant that was linked to TCR beta V- and J-gene trimming.

In the PCR, 60 Vbeta and 13 Jbeta primers were used. Sequencing used immunoSEQ multiplex PCR; TCRdb keeps in-frame clones, though not all of them. The table has tens of thousands of clones, approximately 84% seen once. Comment on this clone: Its matching antigen is unknown.

The sequence derives from a woman aged 18-29 years in good health and CMV-seropositive. The sequencing sample was made of PBMCs.

This chain's CDR3 is CASLRSGANVLTF. CDR3 nucleotide sequence: TGTGCCAGCCTACGCTCTGGGGCCAACGTCCTGACTTTC. The V and J genes are TRBV25-1 and TRBJ2-6; D not resolved. The germline V and J ends were trimmed by 8 bases and 0 bases, with 5 bases remaining between them. The CDR3 is 13 amino acids. Per the germline V gene, CDR1 is MGHDK and CDR2 is SYGVNS.